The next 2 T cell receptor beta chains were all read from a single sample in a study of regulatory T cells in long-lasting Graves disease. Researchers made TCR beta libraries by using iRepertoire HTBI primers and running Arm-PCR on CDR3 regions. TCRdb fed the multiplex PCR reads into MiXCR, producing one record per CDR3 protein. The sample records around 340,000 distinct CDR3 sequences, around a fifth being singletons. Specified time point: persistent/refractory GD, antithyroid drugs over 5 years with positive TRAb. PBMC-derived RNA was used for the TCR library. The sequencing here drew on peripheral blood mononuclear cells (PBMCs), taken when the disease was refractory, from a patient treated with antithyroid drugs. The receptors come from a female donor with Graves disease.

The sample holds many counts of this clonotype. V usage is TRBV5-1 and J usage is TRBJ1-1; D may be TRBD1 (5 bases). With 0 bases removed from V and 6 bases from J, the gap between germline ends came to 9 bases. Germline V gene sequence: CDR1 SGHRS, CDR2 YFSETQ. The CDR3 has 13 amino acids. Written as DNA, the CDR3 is TGCGCCAGCAGCTTGGCGGGACGATCTGAAGCTTTCTTT. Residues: CASSLAGRSEAFF.

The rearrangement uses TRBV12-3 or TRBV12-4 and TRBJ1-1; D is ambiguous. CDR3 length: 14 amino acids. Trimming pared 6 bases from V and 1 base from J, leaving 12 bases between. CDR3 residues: CASSPRAGNTEAFF. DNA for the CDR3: TGTGCCAGCAGCCCCCGAGCGGGGAACACTGAAGCTTTCTTT.